This T cell receptor (beta chain) was captured by sequencing in a study of metastatic and nonmetastatic thyroid tumors. Study-level information: Across peripheral blood and tumor or nodule tissue samples taken from malignant and benign thyroid patients, the repertoires were compared with one another. Study observations and caveats: A significant increase in TCR beta diversity was reportedly seen in malignant thyroid tumors relative to benign nodules, in blood and tumor.

This clone was recorded many times. Antigen unknown. In the authors' workflow: Across clinicopathological groups, CDR3 differences served as the basis for building a distant-metastasis classifier for papillary thyroid cancer. Via MiXCR, TCRdb re-called the PCR reads. Clone size and V and J calls follow TCRdb, not the original study. The sample records tens of thousands of clones, 20% being singletons. Every patient underwent thyroid surgery untreated. Germline V gene data show CDR1 as LGHDT and CDR2 as YNNKEL (reference sequence). The CDR3 length is 15 residues. Trimming took 3 bases from V and 4 from J, leaving 13 bases between them.

This clonotype originated in a female donor with papillary thyroid cancer or a benign thyroid nodule (not recorded which). Some clones in this sample may be carry-over from other donors' samples. Sequenced: blood. The rearrangement links TRBV3-1 to TRBJ2-1; perhaps TRBD2 as D (5 bases). For the CDR3, the DNA is TGTGCCAGCAGCCAGCGATTACGGGATTACAATGAGCAGTTCTTC. Translating it yields CASSQRLRDYNEQFF.